The 4 T cell receptor beta chains given below trace back to one sample, sequenced in a study of T cells after yellow fever vaccination. TCRdb re-called the 5' RACE reads with MiXCR, one entry per CDR3 protein. The sample shows 300,000 to 400,000 distinct CDR3 sequences, around 8.1% of them seen only once. Sample: PBMCs, taken roughly seven weeks after the first yellow fever vaccination. The receptors shown here come from a man aged 18 to 35 who received the YFV17D yellow fever vaccine.

V usage is TRBV13 and J usage is TRBJ1-1, with D possibly TRBD1 on 5 matching bases. Per the germline V gene, CDR1 is PRHDT and CDR2 is FYEKMQ (reference sequence). V was cut by 3 bases and J by 7 bases, with 12 bases left in between. The CDR3 spans 13 residues. The DNA of the CDR3 is TGTGCCAGCAGCTTGGAGGGGAGAAGTGAAGCTTTCTTT. Translating gives CASSLEGRSEAFF. Looking up the rest from reference TRBV13 and TRBJ1-1 gives the full variable domain: AAGVIQSPRHLIKEKRETATLKCYPIPRHDTVYWYQQGPGQDPQFLISFYEKMQSDKGSIPDRFSAQQFSDYHSELNMSSLELGDSALYFCASSLEGRSEAFFGQGTRLTVV.

In its sample, this clonotype was seen many times. The chain couples TRBV12-3 or TRBV12-4 to TRBJ2-2; maybe TRBD1 (5 bases). V was cut by 3 bases and J by 4 bases, with 9 bases left in between. The CDR3 spans 14 residues. The CDR3 loop is CASSLGRATGELFF. DNA for the CDR3: TGTGCCAGCAGTTTGGGCAGGGCCACCGGGGAGCTGTTTTTT.

The chain employs TRBV7-2 and TRBJ2-2; 12 bases agree with TRBD2. The trim removed 2 bases at V and 3 bases at J, leaving 4 bases unmatched. Per the germline V gene, CDR1 is SGHTA and CDR2 is FQGNSA. The CDR3 contains 17 residues. The CDR3 reads CASSLWPSGGDTGELFF. In DNA form, the CDR3 reads TGTGCCAGCAGCTTATGGCCTAGCGGGGGGGACACCGGGGAGCTGTTTTTT. Drawing the rest from reference TRBV7-2 and TRBJ2-2, the complete variable domain is GAGVSQSPSNKVTEKGKDVELRCDPISGHTALYWYRQSLGQGLEFLIYFQGNSAPDKSGLPSDRFSAERTGGSVSTLTIQRTQQEDSAVYLCASSLWPSGGDTGELFFGEGSRLTVL.

V and J are TRBV5-6 and TRBJ1-6; D not resolved. V dropped 1 base and J dropped 9 bases, with 5 bases sitting between them. The CDR3 spans 12 residues. Germline values: CDR1 SGHDT, CDR2 YYEEEE. The CDR3 loop is CASSLRTSPLHF. CDR3 DNA sequence: TGTGCCAGCAGCTTGAGGACTTCACCCCTCCACTTT.